The T cell receptor (beta chain) described here comes from a study of CD8 T cells in ankylosing spondylitis. V lost 3 bases, J lost 2 bases, and 4 bases stayed unmatched. Germline V lookup: CDR1 MNHNS, CDR2 SASEGT. CDR3 length equals 16 residues. Broader study findings: A TCR beta motif of roughly 8 highly homologous variants appeared characteristic of ankylosing spondylitis blood. CD8+ cells made up the disease-linked clones, which were relatively rare in peripheral blood.

Each CDR3 protein is one row after TCRdb ran MiXCR on the 5' RACE reads. The profile shows about 540,000 distinct CDR3 sequences, roughly 12% of them singletons. This clonotype was seen a few times. What it recognizes is unknown. The J gene is TRBJ2-6, the V gene TRBV6-1; TRBD2 aligns across 7 bases. The TCR comes from a male donor with ankylosing spondylitis. Sequencing input: blood, either unsorted or a sorted T cell fraction (not recorded which). Here the CDR3 DNA reads TGTGCCAGCAGTGATACCGGGAGGACTGGGGCCAACGTCCTGACTTTC. Amino acid sequence: CASSDTGRTGANVLTF.